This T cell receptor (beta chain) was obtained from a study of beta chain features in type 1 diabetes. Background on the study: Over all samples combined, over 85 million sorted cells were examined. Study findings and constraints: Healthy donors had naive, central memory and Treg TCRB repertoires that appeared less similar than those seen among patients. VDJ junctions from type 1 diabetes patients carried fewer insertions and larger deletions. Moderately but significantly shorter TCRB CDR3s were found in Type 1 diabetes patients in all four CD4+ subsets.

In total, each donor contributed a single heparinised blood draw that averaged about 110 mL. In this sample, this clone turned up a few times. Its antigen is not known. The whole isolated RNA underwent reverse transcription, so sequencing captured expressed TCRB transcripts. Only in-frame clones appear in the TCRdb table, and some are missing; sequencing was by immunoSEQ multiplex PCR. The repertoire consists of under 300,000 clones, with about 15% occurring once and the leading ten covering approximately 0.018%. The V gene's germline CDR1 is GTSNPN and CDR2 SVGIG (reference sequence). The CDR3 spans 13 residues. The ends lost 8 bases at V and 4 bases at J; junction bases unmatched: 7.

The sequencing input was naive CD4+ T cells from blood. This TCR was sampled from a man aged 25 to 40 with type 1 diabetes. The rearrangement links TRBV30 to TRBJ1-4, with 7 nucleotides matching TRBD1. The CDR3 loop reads CASQTGLNEKLFF. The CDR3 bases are TGTGCCAGCCAGACAGGGCTTAATGAAAAACTGTTTTTT.